This TCR beta chain was retrieved from a study of blood T cell repertoires in COVID-19. Sequencing used immunoSEQ multiplex PCR; TCRdb keeps in-frame clones, though not all of them. The repertoire holds hundreds of thousands of clones, with about 86% as singletons. Only a few counts were recorded for this clone. The cohort comprised adults aged roughly 18 to 95 years residing in 20 to 30 US areas. Trimming pared 0 bases from V and 6 bases from J, leaving 11 bases between. The CDR3 runs to 14 residues. CDR1 and CDR2 from the germline V gene are MGHRA and YSYEKL. The sequence was collected from a woman in her 50s who had recovered from COVID-19. What was sequenced was PBMCs or T cells enriched from blood (not recorded which). V and J are TRBV4-1 and TRBJ1-2, with unresolved D. For the CDR3, the DNA is TGCGCCAGCAGCCAAGATTTGCGGATAGATGGCTACACCTTC. Translating it yields CASSQDLRIDGYTF.